The 32 T cell receptor beta chains listed next were all sequenced from one sample in a study of graft-versus-host responses after intestinal transplantation. The protocol was immunoSEQ multiplex PCR, while the TCRdb copy is restricted to in-frame clones and leaves out a portion. The repertoire holds over 10,000 clones, 90% to 95% seen once, with 4% to 5.5% in the top ten. The starting material was PBMCs, obtained 950 to 1,200 days after intestinal transplantation. The receptors were gathered from a human patient who received an intestinal transplant, so some T cells may come from the graft donor.

The CDR3 here is CASSSVKGDTGELFF. For the CDR3, the DNA is TGCGCCAGCAGCAGCGTAAAGGGGGACACCGGGGAGCTGTTTTTT. The chain carries TRBV5-1 and TRBJ2-2; maybe TRBD1 (6 bases). Germline V gene lookup returns CDR1 SGHRS and CDR2 YFSETQ. With 4 bases removed from V and 3 bases from J, the gap between germline ends came to 13 bases. The CDR3 runs 15 residues.

The gene calls are TRBV6-6 and TRBJ1-6, with 7 nucleotides matching TRBD1. Germline CDR1 and CDR2: MNHNY and SVGAGI (reference sequence). The CDR3 covers 14 residues. Germline trimming cut 8 bases from V and 8 bases from J; bases unmatched to any gene: 9. The CDR3 nucleotides are TGTGCCAGCCAAAGAACAGGGGTGGATTCACCCCTCCACTTT. Residues: CASQRTGVDSPLHF.

The rearrangement links TRBV6-5 to TRBJ1-4; D unclear. The CDR3 covers 15 residues. V gave up 6 bases and J gave up 0 bases, with 11 bases separating them. Germline V lookup: CDR1 MNHEY, CDR2 SVGAGI. The DNA of the CDR3 is TGTGCCAGCAGCCCCCAACTCCCAACTAATGAAAAACTGTTTTTT. As protein: CASSPQLPTNEKLFF.

V gene TRBV6-1 combines with J gene TRBJ2-6; TRBD1 might be the D (6 bases). V lost 0 bases and J 0 bases, leaving 6 bases between the germline ends. The CDR3 has 16 residues. The germline gives CDR1 MNHNS, CDR2 SASEGT. CDR3 sequence: CASSEADSSGANVLTF. The CDR3 coding sequence is TGTGCCAGCAGTGAAGCGGACAGCTCTGGGGCCAACGTCCTGACTTTC.

J is TRBJ2-2 and V is TRBV6-1, with 14 bases matching TRBD2. CDR3 length equals 15 residues. Per germline, CDR1 MNHNS and CDR2 SASEGT. The trim removed 4 bases at V and 6 bases at J, leaving 1 base unmatched. The CDR3 is CASSGLAGGPGELFF. The CDR3 DNA follows: TGTGCCAGCAGTGGACTAGCGGGGGGGCCCGGGGAGCTGTTTTTT.

The chain links TRBV9 to TRBJ2-5, with TRBD1 matching over 9 bases. This CDR3 spans 14 amino acids. Germline V gene sequence: CDR1 SGDLS, CDR2 YYNGEE. After removal of 3 bases from V and 4 bases from J, the junction contained 4 bases not matched to a gene. The CDR3 loop is CASSAGQGGETQYF. As DNA, the CDR3 is TGTGCCAGCAGCGCGGGACAGGGTGGAGAGACCCAGTACTTC. Using reference TRBV9 and TRBJ2-5 for the parts outside the CDR3, the full variable domain is DSGVTQTPKHLITATGQRVTLRCSPRSGDLSVYWYQQSLDQGLQFLIQYYNGEERAKGNILERFSAQQFPDLHSELNLSSLELGDSALYFCASSAGQGGETQYFGPGTRLLVL.

CDR3 sequence: CASSTRQGKGYF. The CDR3 DNA is TGTGCCAGCAGCACCCGACAGGGGAAGGGGTATTTT. The chain carries TRBV7-8 and TRBJ2-3; 8 bases are shared with TRBD1. CDR1 is SGHVS and CDR2 is FQNEAQ in the germline V gene. Germline trimming cut 5 bases from V and 14 bases from J; bases unmatched to any gene: 9. The CDR3 has 12 amino acids.

The CDR3 protein is CASSLDGARSYEQYF. The CDR3 coding sequence is TGCGCCAGCAGCTTGGACGGGGCTCGCTCCTACGAGCAGTACTTC. The chain is built from TRBV5-1 and TRBJ2-7; the D gene could be TRBD1 or TRBD2 (5 bases each). The V and J ends lost 0 bases and 0 bases respectively, with 10 bases between them. The CDR3 is 15 amino acids. Looked up from germline, CDR1 is SGHRS and CDR2 is YFSETQ.

V gene TRBV9 combines with J gene TRBJ2-1; D gene unclear. CDR3 length: 13 amino acids. Germline loops: CDR1 SGDLS, CDR2 YYNGEE. The V end was cut by 0 bases, the J end by 5 bases, with 6 bases between. The CDR3 loop reads CASSVGSHNEQFF. In nucleotides, the CDR3 is TGTGCCAGCAGCGTAGGCAGCCACAATGAGCAGTTCTTC.

The V call is TRBV25-1, the J call TRBJ2-7; TRBD1 matches at 7 bases. Per germline, CDR1 MGHDK and CDR2 SYGVNS. Trimming at V came to 10 bases and at J to 4 bases, leaving 10 bases not matched to a gene. The CDR3 totals 13 residues. The CDR3 coding sequence is TGTGCCATCGAAACCACAGGGGTGTACGAGCAGTACTTC. Translation gives CAIETTGVYEQYF.

The chain is built from TRBV6-6 and TRBJ1-1; the D is unclear. Germline CDR1 MNHNY, CDR2 SVGAGI (reference sequence). Trimming removed 7 bases from V and 1 base from J, with 7 bases in between. The CDR3 totals 12 residues. CDR3 protein: CASKKRNTEAFF. The CDR3 DNA is TGTGCCAGCAAAAAAAGGAACACTGAAGCTTTCTTT.

V gene TRBV6-1 combines with J gene TRBJ1-1, with D possibly being TRBD1 (6 bases). The CDR3 loop spans 13 amino acids. V lost 5 bases, J lost 4 bases, and 11 bases lay in between. Germline CDR1 MNHNS, CDR2 SASEGT. The CDR3 coding sequence is TGTGCCAGCAGTCCACGAGGGGGCACTGAAGCTTTCTTT. This translates into CASSPRGGTEAFF.

This clone was seen once. The chain uses TRBV7-2 and TRBJ2-7; D call uncertain. V was shortened by 2 bases and J by 2 bases, with 10 bases between the two germline ends. Looked up from germline, CDR1 is SGHTA and CDR2 is FQGNSA. CDR3 length equals 14 residues. The CDR3 reads CASSLMPYPYEQYF. CDR3 nucleotide sequence: TGTGCCAGCAGCTTAATGCCCTATCCCTACGAGCAGTACTTC.

V usage is TRBV11-1 and J usage is TRBJ2-7; 11 bases are a match to TRBD2. The ends lost 5 bases at V and 7 bases at J; junction bases unmatched: 7. The germline V gene encodes CDR1 SGHAT and CDR2 FQDESV (reference sequence). CDR3 length: 14 residues. CDR3 residues: CASSPTSGGREQYF. The DNA for the CDR3 is TGTGCCAGCAGCCCAACTAGCGGGGGAAGGGAGCAGTACTTC.

The chain couples TRBV29-1 to TRBJ2-1; the D call may be TRBD1 or TRBD2 (5 bases each). CDR1 is SQVTM and CDR2 is ANQGSEA in the germline V gene. V was pared by 1 base and J by 8 bases, with 9 bases between. The CDR3 is 12 residues long. This CDR3 is CSVEGQGDEQFF. In DNA form, the CDR3 reads TGCAGCGTTGAAGGGCAGGGAGATGAGCAGTTCTTC.

The J gene is TRBJ2-5, the V gene TRBV5-4; D is ambiguous. CDR1 and CDR2 (germline): SGHNT, YYREEE (reference sequence). The CDR3 loop spans 14 amino acids. V was pared by 2 bases and J by 5 bases, with 13 bases between. The CDR3 spells CASSLKLPGETQYF. The CDR3 region has the DNA TGTGCCAGCAGCTTAAAACTCCCTGGGGAGACCCAGTACTTC.

The chain joins TRBV5-1 to TRBJ2-3, with 10 bases fitting TRBD1. Germline CDR1 SGHRS, CDR2 YFSETQ. V trimming: 4 bases; J trimming: 4 bases; junction bases outside the gene matches: 3. The length of the CDR3 is 14 residues. The CDR3 sequence is CASSAGTGADTQYF. CDR3 sequence (DNA): TGCGCCAGCAGCGCCGGGACAGGGGCAGATACGCAGTATTTT.

The rearrangement links TRBV5-5 to TRBJ1-1; perhaps TRBD1 as D (5 bases). Germline V gene lookup returns CDR1 SGHKS and CDR2 YYEKEE (reference sequence). Trimming pared 6 bases from V and 4 bases from J, leaving 10 bases between. The CDR3 sequence is 12 residues long. The CDR3 DNA follows: TGTGCCAGCACCGCGGGGGGCACTGAAGCTTTCTTT. It specifies CASTAGGTEAFF. Looking up the rest from reference TRBV5-5 and TRBJ1-1 gives the full variable domain: DAGVTQSPTHLIKTRGQQVTLRCSPISGHKSVSWYQQVLGQGPQFIFQYYEKEERGRGNFPDRFSARQFPNYSSELNVNALLLGDSALYLCASTAGGTEAFFGQGTRLTVV.

V usage is TRBV10-1 and J usage is TRBJ2-7; D unclear. With 3 bases removed from V and 6 bases from J, the gap between germline ends came to 9 bases. Germline V lookup: CDR1 WNHNN, CDR2 SYGVQD (reference sequence). This CDR3 contains 12 residues. Here the CDR3 reads CASSDSLSEQYF. DNA for the CDR3: TGCGCCAGCAGTGATAGTTTGTCCGAGCAGTACTTC.

This chain connects TRBV7-3 to TRBJ1-1; D is perhaps TRBD1 (5 bases). The CDR3 spans 19 residues. Trimming left V 2 bases short and J 5 bases short, with 27 bases between. Germline loops: CDR1 SGHTA, CDR2 FQGTGA. CDR3 amino acids: CASSLGNRRGVGPETEAFF. CDR3 in DNA: TGTGCCAGCAGCTTAGGCAATAGGAGGGGCGTAGGTCCGGAAACTGAAGCTTTCTTT.

The rearrangement uses TRBV25-1 and TRBJ1-5, with D tentatively TRBD1 (5 bases). Trimming removed 6 bases from V and 2 bases from J, with 5 bases in between. Looked up from germline, CDR1 is MGHDK and CDR2 is SYGVNS. The CDR3 covers 12 residues. This CDR3 reads CASSRGNQPQHF. CDR3 in DNA: TGTGCCAGCAGCAGGGGCAATCAGCCCCAGCATTTT.

This chain joins TRBV11-3 and TRBJ2-7, with D uncertain. The ends were cut back, 5 bases at V and 3 bases at J, with 5 bases in the middle. Germline V gene sequence: CDR1 SGHNT, CDR2 YENEEA. CDR3 size: 11 residues. This chain's CDR3 is CASSTYYEQYF. The CDR3 DNA sequence: TGTGCCAGCAGCACGTACTACGAGCAGTACTTC.

J is TRBJ2-1 and V is TRBV19, with 7 bases aligning to TRBD2. Germline CDR1 and CDR2: LNHDA and SQIVND (reference sequence). The CDR3 spans 12 residues. With 7 bases clipped from V and 7 bases from J, the junction kept 4 bases outside the gene matches. DNA of the CDR3: TGTGCCAGTAAGCGGGGTGGGAATGAGCAGTTCTTC. This encodes CASKRGGNEQFF.

The genes are TRBV11-1 and TRBJ1-1; D gene unclear. CDR1 and CDR2 from the germline V gene are SGHAT and FQDESV (reference sequence). Trimming took 1 base from V and 0 from J, leaving 3 bases between them. The CDR3 has 13 residues. The CDR3 sequence is CASSLGVNTEAFF. The CDR3 DNA reads as TGTGCCAGCAGCTTAGGGGTGAACACTGAAGCTTTCTTT.

This chain uses TRBV6-4 with TRBJ2-5; 11 bases line up with TRBD1. This CDR3 spans 17 amino acids. CDR1 and CDR2 from the germline V gene are MRHNA and SNTAGT. V dropped 8 bases and J dropped 5; count of bases not matched to a gene: 16. CDR3 sequence (DNA): TGTGCCAGCTTGTTGGGGACAGGGGGGGCCCATGGGGAGACCCAGTACTTC. It specifies CASLLGTGGAHGETQYF.

This chain joins TRBV5-6 and TRBJ2-6; no clear D gene. The CDR3 contains 14 residues. Trimming removed 4 bases from V and 0 bases from J, with 5 bases in between. Germline loops: CDR1 SGHDT, CDR2 YYEEEE. Written as DNA, the CDR3 is TGTGCCAGCAGCCCGGCCTCTGGGGCCAACGTCCTGACTTTC. Its protein is CASSPASGANVLTF.

This chain connects TRBV4-1 to TRBJ2-3, with a possible D match to TRBD1 (5 bases). Germline V gene sequence: CDR1 MGHRA, CDR2 YSYEKL. V gave up 2 bases and J gave up 7 bases, with 25 bases separating them. The CDR3 sequence is 18 residues long. This CDR3 is CASSQRGTGGLEENTQYF. DNA of the CDR3: TGCGCCAGCAGCCAAAGGGGTACAGGTGGGCTAGAGGAAAATACGCAGTATTTT.

The chain combines TRBV18 with TRBJ1-5, with TRBD1 matching over 7 bases. The CDR3 is 16 amino acids. CDR1 KGHSH and CDR2 LQKENI come from the germline V gene. Trimming removed 3 bases from V and 2 bases from J; junction bases left unmatched: 7. The chain's CDR3 is CASSPSHGTGNQPQHF. The CDR3 coding sequence is TGTGCCAGCTCACCTTCCCACGGGACAGGCAATCAGCCCCAGCATTTT.

V and J are TRBV7-9 and TRBJ2-2; 8 bases map to TRBD1. In germline, CDR1 is SEHNR, CDR2 FQNEAQ (reference sequence). V lost 5 bases, J lost 6 bases, and 11 bases stayed unmatched. The CDR3 runs to 16 residues. The CDR3, as DNA: TGTGCCAGCAGCCCGCCTACGGACAGGGAGGCCGGGGAGCTGTTTTTT. Its protein is CASSPPTDREAGELFF. Combining the CDR3 with reference TRBV7-9 and TRBJ2-2 gives the whole variable domain DTGVSQNPRHKITKRGQNVTFRCDPISEHNRLYWYRQTLGQGPEFLTYFQNEAQLEKSRLLSDRFSAERPKGSFSTLEIQRTEQGDSAMYLCASSPPTDREAGELFFGEGSRLTVL.

In this sample, this clone turned up a few times. This chain links TRBV5-3 with TRBJ2-3; TRBD1 is a possible D gene (7 bases). TRBV5-3 has ORF status, its function being uncertain. The CDR3 runs to 14 residues. V was clipped by 0 bases and J by 9 bases, with 14 bases between them. CDR3 sequence reads: CARSLVPTGRTQYF. Written as DNA, the CDR3 is TGTGCCAGAAGCTTGGTGCCGACAGGGAGGACGCAGTATTTT.

On this clone itself: Other DNA sequences in this specimen translate into the identical CDR3. The gene calls are TRBV19 and TRBJ1-1; D call uncertain. The ends were cut back, 6 bases at V and 4 bases at J, with 3 bases in the middle. The V gene's germline CDR1 is LNHDA and CDR2 SQIVND (reference sequence). The CDR3 contains 10 residues. CDR3 sequence (DNA): TGTGCCAGTAGCTCCACTGAAGCTTTCTTT. It translates to CASSSTEAFF.

This clone was seen once. The J gene is TRBJ1-1, the V gene TRBV18, with D tentatively TRBD1 (5 bases). Trimming took off 4 bases at V and 5 bases at J, with 11 bases between the two ends. CDR1 is KGHSH, CDR2 LQKENI, per germline. This CDR3 has 13 amino acids. The CDR3 loop is CASSQGDGTEAFF. CDR3 DNA sequence: TGTGCCAGCTCACAAGGGGATGGGACTGAAGCTTTCTTT.